Below are 19 T cell receptor beta chains sequenced from a single sample in a study of OX40 agonist ivuxolimab in advanced cancers. The method was immunoSEQ multiplex PCR; TCRdb's version includes in-frame clones alone and lacks a portion of them. This table holds about 67,000 clones, approximately 80% found once. The sequencing here drew on CD4+ or CD8+ T cells sorted from blood, taken in a trial of the OX40 agonist ivuxolimab. The receptors originated from an adult with an advanced solid tumor such as melanoma, head and neck, liver or kidney cancer.

The chain uses TRBV27 and TRBJ2-7; TRBD1 agrees at 9 bases. Germline V gene sequence: CDR1 MNHEY, CDR2 SMNVEV (reference sequence). Germline trimming cut 6 bases from V and 6 bases from J; bases unmatched to any gene: 9. The CDR3 has 14 amino acids. The CDR3 nucleotides are TGTGCCAGCAGGCGGACAGGGGTTTGGATCGAGCAGTACTTC. This gives the protein CASRRTGVWIEQYF.

V usage is TRBV2 and J usage is TRBJ1-4; a weak D match, TRBD1 (5 bases). Germline CDR1 and CDR2: SNHLY and FYNNEI. This CDR3 is built from 15 residues. Trimming pared 6 bases from V and 5 bases from J, leaving 16 bases between. The CDR3 region is CASRTTGFPNEKLFF. The CDR3, as DNA: TGTGCCAGCAGAACCACAGGATTCCCAAATGAAAAACTGTTTTTT. Supplemented by reference TRBV2 and TRBJ1-4, the full variable domain reads EPEVTQTPSHQVTQMGQEVILRCVPISNHLYFYWYRQILGQKVEFLVSFYNNEISEKSEIFDDQFSVERPDGSNFTLKIRSTKLEDSAMYFCASRTTGFPNEKLFFGSGTQLSVL.

J is TRBJ1-5 and V is TRBV2, with 10 bases aligning to TRBD1. J lost 0 bases, V lost 4 bases, and 3 bases had no gene match. CDR1 is SNHLY and CDR2 is FYNNEI in the germline V gene. This CDR3 contains 16 residues. The CDR3 coding sequence is TGTGCCAGCAGTGGACAGGGGGCTTATAGCAATCAGCCCCAGCATTTT. It translates to CASSGQGAYSNQPQHF.

J is TRBJ2-7 and V is TRBV10-3; D perhaps matches TRBD1 (6 bases). Germline assignment: CDR1 ENHRY and CDR2 SYGVKD. CDR3 length: 15 amino acids. The ends were cut back, 10 bases at V and 6 bases at J, with 25 bases in the middle. The CDR3 coding sequence is TGTGCCACCTATGACACAGGGTCTTCTCTTCTCGAGCAGTACTTC. Translated, it gives CATYDTGSSLLEQYF.

This chain joins TRBV7-2 and TRBJ2-1, with D perhaps being TRBD1 or TRBD2 (5 bases each). The CDR3 loop spans 14 amino acids. Germline assignment: CDR1 SGHTA and CDR2 FQGNSA. Trimming took 5 bases from V and 6 from J, leaving 14 bases between them. The CDR3 region is CASSVGAAGNEQFF. Here the CDR3 DNA reads TGTGCCAGCAGCGTAGGGGCGGCGGGCAATGAGCAGTTCTTC.

V gene TRBV5-4 combines with J gene TRBJ2-7; possibly TRBD1 for D (6 bases). CDR1 and CDR2 (germline): SGHNT, YYREEE (reference sequence). CDR3 length: 17 residues. Trimming pared 4 bases from V and 0 bases from J, leaving 20 bases between. CDR3 protein: CASSLRPGQWGSYEQYF. The CDR3 DNA follows: TGTGCCAGCAGCCTCAGACCTGGACAGTGGGGCTCCTACGAGCAGTACTTC.

The rearrangement uses TRBV7-3 and TRBJ2-1, with D perhaps given as TRBD1 or TRBD2 (5 bases each). Germline loops: CDR1 SGHTA, CDR2 FQGTGA. This CDR3 has 16 residues. The ends were cut back, 0 bases at V and 9 bases at J, with 18 bases in the middle. As DNA, the CDR3 is TGTGCCAGCAGCTTAACGGTGAAAGGGGCCCGGGGTGAGCAGTTCTTC. Protein product: CASSLTVKGARGEQFF.

This clone came up once. V usage is TRBV11-1 and J usage is TRBJ1-1; D not resolved. Germline CDR1 SGHAT, CDR2 FQDESV (reference sequence). CDR3 size: 12 residues. V lost 6 bases and J lost 7, with 12 bases in between. This chain's CDR3 is CASSRSAVEAFF. CDR3 DNA: TGTGCCAGCAGTAGATCGGCAGTTGAAGCTTTCTTT.

The V and J genes are TRBV15 and TRBJ2-3, with 9 bases fitting TRBD2. Trimming took 6 bases from V and 6 from J; bases not matched to a gene: 7. The germline V gene has CDR1 LNHNV and CDR2 YYDKDF (reference sequence). This CDR3 comprises 14 residues. CDR3 DNA sequence: TGTGCCACCAGGAGGAGCGGGGGGAGCGATACGCAGTATTTT. As protein: CATRRSGGSDTQYF.

Comment on this clone: Compared with germline, one end of the junction differs, possibly owing to a read error. This specimen includes other DNA sequences encoding the same CDR3. The gene calls are TRBV2 and TRBJ1-6; no definite D call. The CDR3 is 14 residues long. Germline assignment: CDR1 SNHLY and CDR2 FYNNEI. The CDR3 region has the DNA TGTGCCAGCAGGTCGAGCTCCTATAACTCACCCCTCCACTTT. Translated, it gives CASRSSSYNSPLHF.

The chain joins TRBV2 to TRBJ1-5; 10 nucleotides line up with TRBD1. The CDR3 runs 17 residues. V lost 7 bases and J lost 0; bases outside the gene matches: 9. CDR1 and CDR2 from the germline V gene are SNHLY and FYNNEI. The CDR3 reads CASKFGTGVNSNQPQHF. DNA of the CDR3: TGTGCCAGCAAGTTCGGGACAGGGGTTAATAGCAATCAGCCCCAGCATTTT.

The chain uses TRBV5-1 and TRBJ1-4, with D unclear. Trimming removed 5 bases from V and 4 bases from J, with 18 bases in between. The length of the CDR3 is 16 residues. Germline values: CDR1 SGHRS, CDR2 YFSETQ. The CDR3 region has the DNA TGCGCCAGCAGTCGATTTCCCCCCGGGGATAATGAAAAACTGTTTTTT. It specifies CASSRFPPGDNEKLFF.

The chain is built from TRBV6-1 and TRBJ2-5, with TRBD2 matching over 10 bases. Germline V gene data show CDR1 as MNHNS and CDR2 as SASEGT. After removal of 6 bases from V and 5 bases from J, the junction contained 9 bases not matched to a gene. The CDR3 runs 15 residues. The CDR3 coding sequence is TGTGCCAGCAGCCCACAGCGGGGGGGCGGGGAGACCCAGTACTTC. Translation: CASSPQRGGGETQYF.

The V and J genes are TRBV19 and TRBJ1-1, with D unclear. The CDR3 length is 14 residues. CDR1 is LNHDA, CDR2 SQIVND, per germline (reference sequence). V was cut by 8 bases and J by 2 bases, with 15 bases left in between. The CDR3 nucleotides read TGTGCCAGTGGGGTTGCAGGTATTAACACTGAAGCTTTCTTT. Its protein is CASGVAGINTEAFF. Variable domain in full (rest from reference TRBV19 and TRBJ1-1): DGGITQSPKYLFRKEGQNVTLSCEQNLNHDAMYWYRQDPGQGLRLIYYSQIVNDFQKGDIAEGYSVSREKKESFPLTVTSAQKNPTAFYLCASGVAGINTEAFFGQGTRLTVV.

This clone turned up a few times. The chain has TRBV2 and TRBJ1-2; D remains unclear. Germline CDR1 is SNHLY and CDR2 is FYNNEI. The V and J ends lost 3 bases and 6 bases respectively, with 11 bases between them. This CDR3 has 13 residues. The CDR3 spells CASSDQAGDGYTF. CDR3 coding DNA: TGTGCCAGCAGTGACCAGGCCGGGGATGGCTACACCTTC.

This clone was seen a single time. The chain carries TRBV5-1 and TRBJ2-1; 9 bases line up with TRBD1. Germline assignment: CDR1 SGHRS and CDR2 YFSETQ. The ends lost 0 bases at V and 0 bases at J; junction bases unmatched: 1. This CDR3 has 16 residues. CDR3: CASSLADRGSYNEQFF. The CDR3 DNA reads TGCGCCAGCAGCTTGGCGGACAGGGGCTCCTACAATGAGCAGTTCTTC.

V is TRBV7-9 and J is TRBJ2-1; maybe TRBD2 (6 bases). Germline CDR1 is SEHNR and CDR2 is FQNEAQ (reference sequence). The V gene lost 4 bases and the J gene lost 13 bases, with 14 bases spanning the gap. The CDR3 loop spans 12 amino acids. CDR3 in DNA: TGTGCCAGCAGCTCTGGGGGGAGGAGCCAGTTCTTC. This encodes CASSSGGRSQFF.

The chain recombines TRBV29-1 with TRBJ2-7; the D gene is possibly TRBD2 (7 bases). The V gene lost 7 bases and the J gene lost 5 bases, with 18 bases spanning the gap. Germline CDR1 and CDR2: SQVTM and ANQGSEA. The CDR3 is 13 amino acids. Here the CDR3 reads CSAHLGGGDEQYF. Here the CDR3 DNA reads TGCAGCGCCCACCTTGGGGGGGGCGACGAGCAGTACTTC.

The V and J genes are TRBV11-2 and TRBJ1-6; 10 nucleotides line up with TRBD1. Germline CDR1 reads SGHAT; CDR2 reads FQNNGV. J lost 9 bases, V lost 6 bases, and 11 bases had no gene match. This CDR3 comprises 16 residues. The DNA for the CDR3 is TGTGCCAGCAGTTTTGGGGGGACAGGGGTCGGTTCACCCCTCCACTTT. As protein: CASSFGGTGVGSPLHF.